This is a list of T cell receptor beta chains from one sample in a study of early stage breast cancer tumors. TCRdb's copy holds only in-frame clones and misses some; the assay was immunoSEQ multiplex PCR. The data show tens of thousands of clones, almost 75% seen once. The sequenced sample consisted of blood. Every receptor here comes from a person aged 40 to 50 with breast cancer. The CDR3 runs from the conserved cysteine through the conserved F or W. A D gene is named only where the DNA matches it firmly. Not every row has a clone size; where given, it reads once, few, many or a size class.

>TRBJ1-2|-|-|TRBV18
CASSPLRDAALRYTF
>TRBJ2-7|-|-|TRBV28
CASSLGVGTYEQYF
>TRBJ2-1|-|-|TRBV18
CASSPPSGFNEQFF
>TRBJ1-3|-|TRBD1|TRBV30
CAWRGQSGNTIYF
>TRBJ2-1|-|TRBD2|TRBV5-4
CASSPGTSGRRSYNEQFF
>TRBJ2-7|-|TRBD2|TRBV7-9
CASSSSGRAYEQYF
>TRBJ1-5|-|-|TRBV5-1
CASSFDGTNQPQHF
>TRBJ2-1|-|TRBD2|TRBV6-5
CASSYPTAGGLDEQFF
>TRBJ2-1|-|-|TRBV2
CASSEPFTVGNEQFF
>TRBJ1-1|-|-|TRBV5-1
CASSLDTRHTEAFF
>TRBJ2-5|few|-|TRBV19
CATGQYGETQYF
>TRBJ2-1|-|-|TRBV7-8
CASSSHPRRDLILLSSYNEQFF
>TRBJ1-1|-|TRBD1|TRBV18
CASSAMAGGADTEAFF
>TRBJ1-3|few|-|TRBV18
CASSPTTDSGNTIYF
>TRBJ2-2|-|-|TRBV6-5
CASSDLSTGELFF
>TRBJ1-1|-|-|TRBV21-1
CASLKQTRPGGMNTEAFF
>TRBJ1-4|-|-|TRBV7-9
CASSAPRTGSEKLFF
>TRBJ2-3|-|TRBD2|TRBV13
CASSWRGGRARNTQYF
>TRBJ2-1|-|-|TRBV28
CASSFIVGETYNEQFF
>TRBJ2-3|-|-|TRBV5-1
CASSLELLNTDTQYF
>TRBJ2-7|-|TRBD1|TRBV2
CASEPTGLSYEQYF
>TRBJ1-2|medium-sized|-|TRBV6-5
CASSRTSTYGYTF
>TRBJ1-5|-|-|TRBV14
CASSRTMEGGGLSNQPQHF
>TRBJ2-7|-|TRBD2|TRBV4-3
CASSQGLAGVREQYF
>TRBJ1-5|-|-|TRBV28
CASSSTPYSNQPQHF
>TRBJ2-2|-|TRBD2|TRBV10-3
CAIRDGLAGAYTGELFF
>TRBJ2-2|-|TRBD1|TRBV10-2
CASTIGTGSGELFF
>TRBJ1-2|-|-|TRBV29-1
CSSRTGIGYTF
>TRBJ2-1|once|TRBD2|TRBV7-2
CASSLLAGRYNEQFF
>TRBJ2-7|-|TRBD1|TRBV11-2
CASSFPGTGGDEQYF
>TRBJ1-3|-|TRBD1|TRBV5-1
CASSPTGGVSGNTIYF
>TRBJ1-4|-|-|TRBV11-2
CASSLEQWGEKLFF
>TRBJ1-2|few|-|TRBV9
CASSGPGFYGYTF
>TRBJ1-3|-|TRBD1|TRBV11-2
CASSLDGTGVNTIYF